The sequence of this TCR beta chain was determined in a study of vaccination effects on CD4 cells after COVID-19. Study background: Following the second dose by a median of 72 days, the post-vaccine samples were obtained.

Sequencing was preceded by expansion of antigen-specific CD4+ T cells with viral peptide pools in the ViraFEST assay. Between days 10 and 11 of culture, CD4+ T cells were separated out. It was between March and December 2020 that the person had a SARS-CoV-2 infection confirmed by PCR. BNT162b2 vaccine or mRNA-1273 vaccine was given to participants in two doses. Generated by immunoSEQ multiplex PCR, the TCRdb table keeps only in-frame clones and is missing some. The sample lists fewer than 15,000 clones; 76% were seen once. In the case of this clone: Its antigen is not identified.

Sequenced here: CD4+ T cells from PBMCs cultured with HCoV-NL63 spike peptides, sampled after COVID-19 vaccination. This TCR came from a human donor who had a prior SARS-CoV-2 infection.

In DNA, the CDR3 is TGTGCCTGGACAAAATCGGGTCAGCCCCAGCATTTT. The encoded protein is CAWTKSGQPQHF. V is TRBV30 and J is TRBJ1-5; unclear D gene. The V gene's germline CDR1 is GTSNPN and CDR2 SVGIG (reference sequence). The CDR3 has 12 amino acids. The V end was cut by 4 bases, the J end by 6 bases, with 10 bases between.